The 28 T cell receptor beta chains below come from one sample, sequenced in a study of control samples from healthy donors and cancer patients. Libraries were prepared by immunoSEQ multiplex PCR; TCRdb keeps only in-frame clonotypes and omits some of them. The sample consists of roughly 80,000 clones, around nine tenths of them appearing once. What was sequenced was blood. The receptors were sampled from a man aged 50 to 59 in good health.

The CDR3, as DNA: TGCAGTGCTAGTGGGGGGGACAGTCACACTGAAGCTTTCTTT. Translating gives CSASGGDSHTEAFF. The rearrangement joins TRBV20-1 to TRBJ1-1; the match to TRBD1 covers 7 bases. V shed 3 bases and J 3 bases; nucleotides not matched to a gene: 7. Per germline, CDR1 DFQATT and CDR2 SNEGSKA (reference sequence). This CDR3 has 14 residues.

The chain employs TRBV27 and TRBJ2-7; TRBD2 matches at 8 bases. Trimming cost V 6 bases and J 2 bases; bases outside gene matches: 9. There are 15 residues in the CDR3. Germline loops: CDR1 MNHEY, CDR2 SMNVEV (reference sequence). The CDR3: CASSGGVLDPYEQYF. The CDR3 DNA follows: TGTGCCAGCAGCGGGGGGGTCCTGGACCCCTACGAGCAGTACTTC.

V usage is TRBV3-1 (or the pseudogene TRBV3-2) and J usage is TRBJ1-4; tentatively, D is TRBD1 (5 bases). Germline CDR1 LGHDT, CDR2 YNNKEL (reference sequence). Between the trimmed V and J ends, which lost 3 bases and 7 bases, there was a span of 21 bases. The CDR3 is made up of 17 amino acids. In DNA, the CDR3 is TGTGCCAGCAGCCAGGGCGCCCACAGGCAAGAAACTGAAAAACTGTTTTTT. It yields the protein CASSQGAHRQETEKLFF.

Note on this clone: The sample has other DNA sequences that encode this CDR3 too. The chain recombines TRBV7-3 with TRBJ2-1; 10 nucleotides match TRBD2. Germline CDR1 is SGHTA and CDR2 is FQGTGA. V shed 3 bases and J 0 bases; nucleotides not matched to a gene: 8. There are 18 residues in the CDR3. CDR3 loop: CASSFSSGGQSSYNEQFF. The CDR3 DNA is TGTGCCAGCAGCTTCTCTAGCGGGGGTCAGAGCTCCTACAATGAGCAGTTCTTC.

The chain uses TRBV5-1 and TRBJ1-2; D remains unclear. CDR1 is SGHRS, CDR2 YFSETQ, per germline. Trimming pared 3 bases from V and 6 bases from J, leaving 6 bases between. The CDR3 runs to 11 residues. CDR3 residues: CASSSDNGYTF. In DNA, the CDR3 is TGCGCCAGCAGCTCAGATAATGGCTACACCTTC.

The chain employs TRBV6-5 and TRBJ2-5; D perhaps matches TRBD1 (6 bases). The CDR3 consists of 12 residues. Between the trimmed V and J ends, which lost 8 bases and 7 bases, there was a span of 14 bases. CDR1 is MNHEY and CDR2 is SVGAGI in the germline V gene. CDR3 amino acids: CASGQGPGTQYF. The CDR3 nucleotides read TGTGCCAGCGGCCAGGGGCCAGGGACCCAGTACTTC.

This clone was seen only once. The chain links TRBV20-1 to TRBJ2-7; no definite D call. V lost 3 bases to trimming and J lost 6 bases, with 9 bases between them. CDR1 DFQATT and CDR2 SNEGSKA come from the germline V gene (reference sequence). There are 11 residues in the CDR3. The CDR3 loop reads CSASDGSEQYF. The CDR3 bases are TGCAGTGCTAGTGATGGAAGCGAGCAGTACTTC.

The CDR3 region is CASSGRGATYNEQFF. The CDR3 coding sequence is TGTGCCAGTAGTGGTCGCGGGGCCACCTACAATGAGCAGTTCTTC. V is TRBV19 and J is TRBJ2-1; possibly TRBD2 for D (6 bases). Trimming pared 5 bases from V and 2 bases from J, leaving 13 bases between. CDR3 length equals 15 residues. Germline V gene lookup returns CDR1 LNHDA and CDR2 SQIVND (reference sequence).

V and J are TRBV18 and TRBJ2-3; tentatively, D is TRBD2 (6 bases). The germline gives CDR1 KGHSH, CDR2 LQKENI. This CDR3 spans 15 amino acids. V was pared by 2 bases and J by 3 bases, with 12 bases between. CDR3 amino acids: CASSPMLAQTDTQYF. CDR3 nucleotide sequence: TGTGCCAGCTCACCAATGCTAGCGCAAACAGATACGCAGTATTTT.

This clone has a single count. The CDR3 DNA is TGTGCCAGCAGTCCCGAAACCTATGGCTACACCTTC. Protein product: CASSPETYGYTF. The rearrangement uses TRBV5-4 and TRBJ1-2, with unresolved D. This CDR3 spans 12 amino acids. Germline V gene sequence: CDR1 SGHNT, CDR2 YYREEE (reference sequence). Trimming pared 5 bases from V and 4 bases from J, leaving 9 bases between.

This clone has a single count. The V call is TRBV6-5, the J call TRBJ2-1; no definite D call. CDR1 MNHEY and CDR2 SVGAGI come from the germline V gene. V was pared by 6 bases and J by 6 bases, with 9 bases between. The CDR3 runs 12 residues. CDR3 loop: CASSRVGNEQFF. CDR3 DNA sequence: TGTGCCAGCAGCCGCGTGGGCAATGAGCAGTTCTTC.

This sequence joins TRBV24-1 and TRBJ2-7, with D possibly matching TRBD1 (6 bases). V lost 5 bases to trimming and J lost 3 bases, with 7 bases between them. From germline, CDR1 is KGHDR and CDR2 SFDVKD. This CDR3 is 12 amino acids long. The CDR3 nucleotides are TGTGCCACCAGTGCACAGGGCTACGAGCAGTACTTC. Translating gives CATSAQGYEQYF.

The CDR3 protein is CAISEAGRGGEETQYF. CDR3 bases: TGTGCCATCAGTGAGGCGGGCCGGGGGGGAGAGGAGACCCAGTACTTC. This chain uses TRBV10-3 with TRBJ2-5; TRBD2 matches at 8 bases. Germline trimming cut 2 bases from V and 5 bases from J; bases unmatched to any gene: 10. The CDR3 runs 16 residues. CDR1 is ENHRY and CDR2 is SYGVKD in the germline V gene.

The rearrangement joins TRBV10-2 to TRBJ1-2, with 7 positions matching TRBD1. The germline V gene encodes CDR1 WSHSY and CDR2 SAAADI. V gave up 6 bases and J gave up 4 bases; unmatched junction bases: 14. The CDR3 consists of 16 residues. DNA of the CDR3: TGCGCCAGCAGAGAGACAGGGAAAAAGTTTAGCTATGGCTACACCTTC. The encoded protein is CASRETGKKFSYGYTF.

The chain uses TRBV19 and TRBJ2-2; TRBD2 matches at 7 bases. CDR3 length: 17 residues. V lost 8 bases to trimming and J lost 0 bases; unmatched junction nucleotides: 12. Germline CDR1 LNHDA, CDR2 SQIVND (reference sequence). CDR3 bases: TGTGCCAGTTCGAGGACTAGTCTATCTTCGAACACCGGGGAGCTGTTTTTT. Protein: CASSRTSLSSNTGELFF.

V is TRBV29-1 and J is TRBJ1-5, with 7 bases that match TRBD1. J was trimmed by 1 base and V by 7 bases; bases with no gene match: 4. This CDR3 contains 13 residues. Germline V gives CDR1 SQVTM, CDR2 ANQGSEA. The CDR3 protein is CSAKDRSNQPQHF. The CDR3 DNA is TGCAGCGCCAAGGACAGGAGCAATCAGCCCCAGCATTTT.

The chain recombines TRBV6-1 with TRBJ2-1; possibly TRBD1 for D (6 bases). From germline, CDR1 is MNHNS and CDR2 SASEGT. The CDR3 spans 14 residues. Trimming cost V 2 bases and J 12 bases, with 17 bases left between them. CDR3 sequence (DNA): TGTGCCAGCAGTGAAATTTATGGGGGCGGTGGGCAGTTCTTC. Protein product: CASSEIYGGGGQFF.

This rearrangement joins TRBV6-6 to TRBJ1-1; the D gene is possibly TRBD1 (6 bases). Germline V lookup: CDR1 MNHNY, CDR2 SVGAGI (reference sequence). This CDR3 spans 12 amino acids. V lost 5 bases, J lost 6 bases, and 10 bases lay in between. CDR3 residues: CASSLGQSEAFF. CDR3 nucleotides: TGTGCCAGCAGTCTCGGACAGTCTGAAGCTTTCTTT.

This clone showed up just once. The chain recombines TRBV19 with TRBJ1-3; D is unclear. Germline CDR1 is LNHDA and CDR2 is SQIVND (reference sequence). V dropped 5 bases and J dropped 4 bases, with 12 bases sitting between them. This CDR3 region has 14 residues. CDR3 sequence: CASSARWQGNTIYF. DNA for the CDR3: TGTGCCAGTAGTGCCCGGTGGCAAGGAAACACCATATATTTT.

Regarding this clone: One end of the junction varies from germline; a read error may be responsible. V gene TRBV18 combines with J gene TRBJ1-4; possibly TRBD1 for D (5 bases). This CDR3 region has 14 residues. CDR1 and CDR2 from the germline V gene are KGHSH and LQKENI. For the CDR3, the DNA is TGTGCCAGCCCACCTAGACAGACCAACGAAAAACTGTTTTTT. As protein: CASPPRQTNEKLFF.

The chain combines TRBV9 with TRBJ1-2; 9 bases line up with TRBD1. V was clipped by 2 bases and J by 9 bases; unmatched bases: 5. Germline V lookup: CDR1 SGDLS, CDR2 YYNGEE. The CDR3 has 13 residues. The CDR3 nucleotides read TGTGCCAGCAGCGTTGACAGGGGGGCAAGCTACACCTTC. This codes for CASSVDRGASYTF.

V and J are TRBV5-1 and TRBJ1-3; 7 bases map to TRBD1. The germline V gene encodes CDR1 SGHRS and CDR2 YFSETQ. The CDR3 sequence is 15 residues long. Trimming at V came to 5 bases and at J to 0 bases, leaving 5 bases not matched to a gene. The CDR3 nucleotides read TGCGCCAGCAGTGAATACAGGGGCTCTGGAAACACCATATATTTT. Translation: CASSEYRGSGNTIYF.

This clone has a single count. The CDR3 loop reads CASRSGDWQPQHF. The CDR3 nucleotides are TGTGCCAGCAGGTCCGGGGATTGGCAGCCCCAGCATTTT. The rearrangement links TRBV19 to TRBJ1-5; D remains unclear. Germline V CDR1 and CDR2: LNHDA, SQIVND (reference sequence). Trimming stripped 9 bases from V and 7 bases from J, with 16 bases between. The CDR3 is 13 amino acids.

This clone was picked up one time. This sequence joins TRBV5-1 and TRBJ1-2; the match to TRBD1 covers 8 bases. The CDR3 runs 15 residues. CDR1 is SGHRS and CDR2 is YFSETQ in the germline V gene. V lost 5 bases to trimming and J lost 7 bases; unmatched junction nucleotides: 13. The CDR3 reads CASRLRTGTPGGYTF. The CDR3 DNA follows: TGCGCCAGCAGACTGAGGACAGGGACCCCAGGTGGCTACACCTTC.

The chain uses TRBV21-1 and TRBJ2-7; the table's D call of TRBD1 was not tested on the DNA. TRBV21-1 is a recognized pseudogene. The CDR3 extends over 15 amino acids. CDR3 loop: CASSKGRVKAYEQYF. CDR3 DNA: TGTGCCAGCAGCAAAGGCAGGGTGAAGGCCTACGAGCAGTACTTC.

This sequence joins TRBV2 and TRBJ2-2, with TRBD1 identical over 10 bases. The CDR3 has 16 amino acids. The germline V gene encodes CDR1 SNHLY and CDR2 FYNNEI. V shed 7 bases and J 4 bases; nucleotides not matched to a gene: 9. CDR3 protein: CASTEPGQGITGELFF. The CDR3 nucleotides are TGTGCCAGCACCGAACCGGGACAGGGGATCACCGGGGAGCTGTTTTTT.

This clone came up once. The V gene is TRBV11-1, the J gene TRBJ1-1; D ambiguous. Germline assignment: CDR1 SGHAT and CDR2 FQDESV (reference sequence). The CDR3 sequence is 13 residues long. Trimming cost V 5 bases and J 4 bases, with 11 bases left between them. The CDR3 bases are TGTGCCAGCAGCGTACGTAGAGGCACTGAAGCTTTCTTT. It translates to CASSVRRGTEAFF.

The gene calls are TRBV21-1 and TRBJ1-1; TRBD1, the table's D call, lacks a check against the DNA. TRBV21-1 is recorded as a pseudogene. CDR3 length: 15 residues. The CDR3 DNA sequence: TGTGCCAGCAGCAAAGGGGACAGGGGGCTCACTGAAGCTTTCTTT. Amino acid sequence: CASSKGDRGLTEAFF.